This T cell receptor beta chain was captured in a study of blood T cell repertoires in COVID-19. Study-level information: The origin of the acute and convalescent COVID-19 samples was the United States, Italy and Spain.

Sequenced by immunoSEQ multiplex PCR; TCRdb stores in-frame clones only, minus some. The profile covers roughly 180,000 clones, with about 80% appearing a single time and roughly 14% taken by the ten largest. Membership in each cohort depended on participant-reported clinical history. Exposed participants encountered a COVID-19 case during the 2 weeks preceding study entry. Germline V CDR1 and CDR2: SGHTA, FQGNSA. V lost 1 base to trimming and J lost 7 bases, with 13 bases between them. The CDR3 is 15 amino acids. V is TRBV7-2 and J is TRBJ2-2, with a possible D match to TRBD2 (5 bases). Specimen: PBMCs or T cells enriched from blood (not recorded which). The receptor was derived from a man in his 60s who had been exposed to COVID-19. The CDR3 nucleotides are TGTGCCAGCAGCTTAGGGAGGATAATCGGCGGGGAGCTGTTTTTT. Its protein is CASSLGRIIGGELFF.